This TCR beta chain derives from a study of T cells in localized non-small cell lung cancer. Broader study findings: Adjacent uninvolved lung tissue had the highest T cell clonality, exceeding tumor. As only one tumor region underwent sequencing, heterogeneity remains possible. The study linked higher blood T cell density to longer overall survival. Within adjacent lung there appeared a median about 54 of the top 100 tumor clones.

Remarks on this clone: Antigen specificity is unknown.

J was trimmed by 6 bases and V by 0 bases; bases with no gene match: 4. The CDR3 has 16 amino acids. Germline loops: CDR1 MRHNA, CDR2 SNTAGT. TCRdb's copy holds only in-frame clones and misses some; the assay was immunoSEQ multiplex PCR. Altogether over 70,000 clones are present, approximately 90% being singletons, with the ten largest covering about 4%. The sample in question was PBMCs, obtained before any cancer treatment. The TCR was taken from a woman aged 40 to 75 with stage II squamous cell lung carcinoma. The chain is built from TRBV6-4 and TRBJ2-1, with 11 bases aligning to TRBD2. Written as DNA, the CDR3 is TGTGCCAGCAGTGACTCATTACTAGCGGGAGCCAATGAGCAGTTCTTC. Protein sequence: CASSDSLLAGANEQFF.